The 21 T cell receptor beta chains reported below all come from one sample, sequenced in a study of blood T cell repertoires in COVID-19. Using immunoSEQ multiplex PCR, the repertoire was profiled, and TCRdb retains in-frame clones only, with some absent. The data contain some 200,000 clones, around 84% of them singletons. The specimen was peripheral blood. These receptors were taken from a man aged 45-65 years with active or convalescent COVID-19.

J is TRBJ1-1 and V is TRBV5-4; tentative D call: TRBD1 (5 bases). The CDR3 runs to 15 residues. CDR1 is SGHNT, CDR2 YYREEE, per germline (reference sequence). Trimming removed 4 bases at V and 5 bases at J, with 18 bases between. The CDR3 protein is CASSQGHLGVTEAFF. The CDR3 DNA sequence: TGTGCCAGCAGCCAGGGCCATCTAGGAGTGACTGAAGCTTTCTTT. Full variable domain (missing parts from reference TRBV5-4 and TRBJ1-1): ETGVTQSPTHLIKTRGQQVTLRCSSQSGHNTVSWYQQALGQGPQFIFQYYREEENGRGNFPPRFSGLQFPNYSSELNVNALELDDSALYLCASSQGHLGVTEAFFGQGTRLTVV.

This chain joins TRBV24-1 and TRBJ2-6, with D perhaps TRBD1 (6 bases). Germline CDR1 KGHDR, CDR2 SFDVKD. The CDR3 consists of 18 residues. The V end lost 3 bases, the J end lost 2 bases, and 16 bases lay between the germline ends. The CDR3 DNA is TGTGCCACCAGTGATCCGGGACAAGTCGGGACTGGGGCCAACGTCCTGACTTTC. Protein product: CATSDPGQVGTGANVLTF.

V usage is TRBV5-1 and J usage is TRBJ1-6, with D perhaps TRBD1 (6 bases). Deletions cut 1 base from V and 11 bases from J, with 16 bases between. Per germline, CDR1 SGHRS and CDR2 YFSETQ. CDR3 length: 15 amino acids. CDR3 amino acids: CASSLIGTKGPPLHF. The CDR3 nucleotides are TGCGCCAGCAGCTTGATCGGGACAAAGGGTCCACCCCTCCACTTT. The full variable domain, with the rest looked up from reference TRBV5-1 and TRBJ1-6, is KAGVTQTPRYLIKTRGQQVTLSCSPISGHRSVSWYQQTPGQGLQFLFEYFSETQRNKGNFPGRFSGRQFSNSRSEMNVSTLELGDSALYLCASSLIGTKGPPLHFGNGTRLTVT.

This chain uses TRBV7-2 with TRBJ1-2; D gene uncertain. V was trimmed by 5 bases and J by 8 bases, leaving 15 bases between them. The CDR3 covers 13 residues. Germline CDR1 is SGHTA and CDR2 is FQGNSA. The chain's CDR3 is CASSPAKSKGYTF. CDR3 nucleotides: TGTGCCAGCAGCCCTGCGAAAAGTAAGGGCTACACCTTC.

The chain links TRBV7-8 to TRBJ2-3; 7 bases fit TRBD2. CDR1 SGHVS and CDR2 FQNEAQ come from the germline V gene. The length of the CDR3 is 13 residues. J gave up 7 bases and V 5 bases, and 6 bases lay outside the gene matches. In nucleotides, the CDR3 is TGTGCCAGCAGCCGCCGAGCGGGGCATACGCAGTATTTT. Translation: CASSRRAGHTQYF.

This clone was recorded a few times. This chain links TRBV5-1 with TRBJ1-2; 7 bases line up with TRBD1. The V segment lost 4 bases and the J segment 7 bases; nucleotides outside the gene matches: 7. Germline CDR1 reads SGHRS; CDR2 reads YFSETQ. This CDR3 has 13 residues. The CDR3: CASSGDRVGGYTF. For the CDR3, the DNA is TGCGCCAGCAGCGGAGACAGGGTTGGTGGCTACACCTTC.

The CDR3 protein is CASSEQGAGYEQYF. Written as DNA, the CDR3 is TGTGCCAGCAGTGAACAGGGGGCAGGTTACGAGCAGTACTTC. The gene calls are TRBV2 and TRBJ2-7; 8 bases are shared with TRBD1. Germline V lookup: CDR1 SNHLY, CDR2 FYNNEI. The CDR3 loop spans 14 amino acids. The junction had 4 bases not matched to a gene; V was cut back by 2 bases and J by 4 bases.

V usage is TRBV10-3 and J usage is TRBJ1-2; D gene unclear. This CDR3 has 13 residues. Trimming left V 2 bases short and J 7 bases short, with 11 bases between. Per germline, CDR1 ENHRY and CDR2 SYGVKD. CDR3 nucleotides: TGTGCCATCAGTGAGGGGCCCGCACTTGGCTACACCTTC. Translating it yields CAISEGPALGYTF.

This rearrangement joins TRBV7-3 to TRBJ1-1, with unresolved D. Germline CDR1 SGHTA, CDR2 FQGTGA. The CDR3 has 14 residues. V was clipped by 3 bases and J by 3 bases, with 11 bases between them. Here the CDR3 reads CASSFSGLDTEAFF. The CDR3 DNA reads TGTGCCAGCAGCTTTTCAGGCTTGGACACTGAAGCTTTCTTT. Together with reference TRBV7-3 and TRBJ1-1, the CDR3 gives the full variable domain: GAGVSQTPSNKVTEKGKYVELRCDPISGHTALYWYRQSLGQGPEFLIYFQGTGAADDSGLPNDRFFAVRPEGSVSTLKIQRTERGDSAVYLCASSFSGLDTEAFFGQGTRLTVV.

V usage is TRBV10-2 and J usage is TRBJ2-4; the D is unclear. V was clipped by 5 bases and J by 1 base, with 9 bases between them. The CDR3 sequence is 14 residues long. Germline CDR1 WSHSY, CDR2 SAAADI. The CDR3 loop is CASSLIEAKNIQYF. For the CDR3, the DNA is TGCGCCAGCAGTCTCATTGAGGCCAAAAACATTCAGTACTTC.

This clone showed up just once. V is TRBV19 and J is TRBJ1-1; 8 bases agree with TRBD1. The V gene's germline CDR1 is LNHDA and CDR2 SQIVND (reference sequence). J was trimmed by 4 bases and V by 3 bases; bases with no gene match: 7. The CDR3 sequence is 15 residues long. CDR3 in amino acids: CASSISVTGGTEAFF. CDR3 nucleotide sequence: TGTGCCAGTAGTATTTCTGTCACAGGGGGCACTGAAGCTTTCTTT. The full variable domain, rest sourced from reference TRBV19 and TRBJ1-1, is DGGITQSPKYLFRKEGQNVTLSCEQNLNHDAMYWYRQDPGQGLRLIYYSQIVNDFQKGDIAEGYSVSREKKESFPLTVTSAQKNPTAFYLCASSISVTGGTEAFFGQGTRLTVV.

V gene TRBV5-1 combines with J gene TRBJ2-5; 7 bases are a match to TRBD1. Trimming cost V 4 bases and J 3 bases; bases outside gene matches: 6. CDR3 size: 14 residues. From germline, CDR1 is SGHRS and CDR2 YFSETQ. The CDR3 DNA reads TGCGCCAGCAGCACCGCTGGGACAGAAGAGACCCAGTACTTC. This gives the protein CASSTAGTEETQYF.

The chain uses TRBV5-1 and TRBJ2-3; 7 bases map to TRBD1. V lost 4 bases and J lost 2; bases outside the gene matches: 7. The CDR3 totals 15 residues. Germline CDR1 is SGHRS and CDR2 is YFSETQ. The CDR3 nucleotides read TGCGCCAGCAGCCCGATGGGACAGCCCACAGATACGCAGTATTTT. Translated: CASSPMGQPTDTQYF.

Regarding this clone: Within the sample, other DNA sequences also encode this same CDR3. This rearrangement joins TRBV4-3 to TRBJ1-2, with 10 bases fitting TRBD1. In germline, CDR1 is LGHNA, CDR2 YSLEER. The CDR3 sequence is 16 residues long. Unmatched junction bases numbered 11, after V lost 4 bases and J lost 6 bases. CDR3 residues: CASSRTGGEKRNGYTF. CDR3 DNA sequence: TGCGCCAGCAGCCGGACAGGGGGGGAGAAACGAAATGGCTACACCTTC.

This rearrangement joins TRBV15 to TRBJ2-3; D is uncertain. CDR1 and CDR2 from the germline V gene are LNHNV and YYDKDF (reference sequence). Between the trimmed V and J ends, which lost 0 bases and 0 bases, there was a span of 13 bases. This CDR3 contains 17 residues. In DNA, the CDR3 is TGTGCCACCAGCAGAGAACCGCAACAGTTTAGCACAGATACGCAGTATTTT. Encoded protein: CATSREPQQFSTDTQYF.

The rearrangement links TRBV5-1 to TRBJ1-4; perhaps TRBD1 as D (6 bases). This CDR3 has 14 residues. Germline CDR1 reads SGHRS; CDR2 reads YFSETQ. V lost 0 bases to trimming and J lost 7 bases, with 10 bases between them. The CDR3 DNA is TGCGCCAGCAGCTTGGAGGTAGGGGGTGAAAAACTGTTTTTT. This codes for CASSLEVGGEKLFF.

This chain connects TRBV3-1 (or the pseudogene TRBV3-2) to TRBJ2-5; D might be TRBD1 (6 bases). Trimming took 5 bases from V and 2 from J, leaving 9 bases between them. CDR3 length: 13 amino acids. Germline CDR1 is LGHDT and CDR2 is YNNKEL (reference sequence). CDR3 loop: CASSAGQQETQYF. The CDR3 DNA reads TGTGCCAGCAGCGCAGGACAGCAAGAGACCCAGTACTTC.

This rearrangement joins TRBV5-6 to TRBJ2-3, with a possible D match to TRBD1 (5 bases). Germline assignment: CDR1 SGHDT and CDR2 YYEEEE. V lost 3 bases and J lost 4, with 12 bases in between. The CDR3 has 14 residues. CDR3 nucleotide sequence: TGTGCCAGCAGCTCTACAGGTAGTGCAGATACGCAGTATTTT. Its translation: CASSSTGSADTQYF.

This clone has just one count. The chain has TRBV5-5 and TRBJ1-6, with 7 bases that match TRBD1. V dropped 0 bases and J dropped 8; count of bases not matched to a gene: 5. CDR3 length: 15 amino acids. The germline gives CDR1 SGHKS, CDR2 YYEKEE (reference sequence). CDR3 in amino acids: CASSLAGGIDSPLHF. CDR3 DNA: TGTGCCAGCAGCTTGGCAGGGGGTATTGATTCACCCCTCCACTTT.

Regarding this clone: The same CDR3 also results from other DNA sequences found in this sample. V and J are TRBV7-3 and TRBJ2-1; 8 bases line up with TRBD2. The CDR3 contains 15 residues. The V gene's germline CDR1 is SGHTA and CDR2 FQGTGA. The J segment lost 2 bases and the V segment lost 4 bases, leaving 4 bases of the junction unmatched. The DNA for the CDR3 is TGTGCCAGCAGCTCAACGGGGGGGCCCTACAATGAGCAGTTCTTC. As protein: CASSSTGGPYNEQFF. The full variable domain, rest sourced from reference TRBV7-3 and TRBJ2-1, is GAGVSQTPSNKVTEKGKYVELRCDPISGHTALYWYRQSLGQGPEFLIYFQGTGAADDSGLPNDRFFAVRPEGSVSTLKIQRTERGDSAVYLCASSSTGGPYNEQFFGPGTRLTVL.

V usage is TRBV3-1 (or the pseudogene TRBV3-2) and J usage is TRBJ2-6; D not resolved. This CDR3 has 17 residues. The V gene's germline CDR1 is LGHDT and CDR2 YNNKEL (reference sequence). V shed 1 base and J shed 0 bases, with 10 bases lying between them. The CDR3 DNA follows: TGTGCCAGCAGCCAAGGAGGTAGGCACTCTGGGGCCAACGTCCTGACTTTC. Translating gives CASSQGGRHSGANVLTF.